This T cell receptor beta chain was found in a study of blood T cell repertoires in COVID-19. In the study's own analysis: The authors estimated nucleated cell counts from reference gene primer amplification. The assay was immunoSEQ multiplex PCR, and TCRdb's table has in-frame clones only and misses some. V, J and clone size reflect that table, while D and trimming were determined from the DNA. The sample carries 200,000 to 250,000 clones, 70% to 90% recorded once. The CDR3 length is 13 residues. J lost 8 bases, V lost 5 bases, and 8 bases had no gene match. Germline V gene data show CDR1 as MNHEY and CDR2 as SMNVEV (reference sequence). Participant-reported clinical history was the basis for cohort assignment. Two negative PCRs, clearance, or symptom resolution characterized the recovered Cohort 3 donors.

The chain carries TRBV27 and TRBJ1-2; 7 bases are shared with TRBD1. Specimen: PBMCs or T cells enriched from blood (not recorded which). The sequence was collected from a woman aged 45-65 years who had recovered from COVID-19. CDR3 residues: CASSRSTGMGYTF. For the CDR3, the DNA is TGTGCCAGCAGTCGTTCGACAGGGATGGGCTACACCTTC.